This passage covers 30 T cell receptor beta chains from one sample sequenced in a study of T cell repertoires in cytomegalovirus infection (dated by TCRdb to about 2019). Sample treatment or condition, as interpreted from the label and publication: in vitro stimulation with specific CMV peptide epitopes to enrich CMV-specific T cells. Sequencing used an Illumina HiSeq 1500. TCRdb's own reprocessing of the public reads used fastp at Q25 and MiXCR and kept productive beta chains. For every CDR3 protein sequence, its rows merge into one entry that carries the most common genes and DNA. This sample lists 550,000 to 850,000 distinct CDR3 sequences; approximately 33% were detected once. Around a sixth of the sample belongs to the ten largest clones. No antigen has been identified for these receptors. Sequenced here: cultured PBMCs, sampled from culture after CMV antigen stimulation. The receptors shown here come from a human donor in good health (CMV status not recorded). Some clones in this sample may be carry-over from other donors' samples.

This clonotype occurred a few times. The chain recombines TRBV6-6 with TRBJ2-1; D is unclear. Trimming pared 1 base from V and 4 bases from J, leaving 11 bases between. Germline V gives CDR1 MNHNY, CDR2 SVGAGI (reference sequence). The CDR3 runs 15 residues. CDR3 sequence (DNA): TGTGCCAGCAGTTACTTCTTGGCAGATTACAATGAGCAGTTCTTC. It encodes CASSYFLADYNEQFF.

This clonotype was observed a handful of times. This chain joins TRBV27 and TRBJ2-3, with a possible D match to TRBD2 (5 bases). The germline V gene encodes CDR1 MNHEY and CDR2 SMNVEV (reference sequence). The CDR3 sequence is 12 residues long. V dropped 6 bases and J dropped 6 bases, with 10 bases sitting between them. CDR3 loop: CASRELGDTQYF. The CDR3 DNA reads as TGTGCCAGCAGGGAACTAGGTGATACGCAGTATTTT.

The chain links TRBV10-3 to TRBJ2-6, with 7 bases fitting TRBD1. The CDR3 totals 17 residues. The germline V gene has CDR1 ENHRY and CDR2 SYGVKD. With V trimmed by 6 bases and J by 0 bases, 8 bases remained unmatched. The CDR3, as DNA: TGTGCCATCAGCACGACAGGGAGCCACTCTGGGGCCAACGTCCTGACTTTC. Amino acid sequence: CAISTTGSHSGANVLTF.

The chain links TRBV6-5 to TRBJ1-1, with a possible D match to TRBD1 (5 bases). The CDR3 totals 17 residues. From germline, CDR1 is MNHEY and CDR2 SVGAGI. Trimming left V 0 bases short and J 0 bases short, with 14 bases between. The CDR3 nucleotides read TGTGCCAGCAGTTACTCCCGACAGTTGAGATTGAACACTGAAGCTTTCTTT. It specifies CASSYSRQLRLNTEAFF.

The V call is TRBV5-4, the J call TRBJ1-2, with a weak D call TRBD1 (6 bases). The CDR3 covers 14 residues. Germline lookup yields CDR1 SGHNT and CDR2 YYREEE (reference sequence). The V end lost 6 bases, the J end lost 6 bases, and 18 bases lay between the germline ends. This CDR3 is CASTSLQGSDGYTF. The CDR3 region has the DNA TGTGCCAGCACCTCACTCCAGGGGAGCGATGGCTACACCTTC.

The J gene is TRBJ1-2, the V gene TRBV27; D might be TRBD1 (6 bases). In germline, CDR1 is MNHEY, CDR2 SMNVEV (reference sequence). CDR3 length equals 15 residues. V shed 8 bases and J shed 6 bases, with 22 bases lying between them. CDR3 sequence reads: CASGHRVPKSDGYTF. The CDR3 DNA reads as TGTGCCAGCGGCCACAGGGTACCAAAGTCCGATGGCTACACCTTC.

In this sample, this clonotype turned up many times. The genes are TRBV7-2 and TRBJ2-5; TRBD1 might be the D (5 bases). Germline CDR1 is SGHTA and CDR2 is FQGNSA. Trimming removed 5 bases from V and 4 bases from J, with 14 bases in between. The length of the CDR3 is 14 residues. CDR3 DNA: TGTGCCAGCAGCCTCGGCATGGGGCCAGAGACCCAGTACTTC. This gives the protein CASSLGMGPETQYF.

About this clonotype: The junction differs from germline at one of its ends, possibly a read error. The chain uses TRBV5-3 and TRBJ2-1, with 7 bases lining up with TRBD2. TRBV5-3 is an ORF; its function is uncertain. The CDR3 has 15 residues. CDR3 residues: CASSLGGRIFDEQFF. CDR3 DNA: TGTGCCAGCAGCTTGGGCGGGAGAATCTTCGATGAGCAGTTCTTC.

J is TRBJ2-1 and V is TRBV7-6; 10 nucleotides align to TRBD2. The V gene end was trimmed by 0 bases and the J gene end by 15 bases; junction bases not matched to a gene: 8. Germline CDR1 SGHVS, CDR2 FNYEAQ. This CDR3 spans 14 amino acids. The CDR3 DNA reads TGTGCCAGCAGCTTAGCGAAGCTAGCGGGAGTTCTGTTCTTC. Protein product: CASSLAKLAGVLFF.

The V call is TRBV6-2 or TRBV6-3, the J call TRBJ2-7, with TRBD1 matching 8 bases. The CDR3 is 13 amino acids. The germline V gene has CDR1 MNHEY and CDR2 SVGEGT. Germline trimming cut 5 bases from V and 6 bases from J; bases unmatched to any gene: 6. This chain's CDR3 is CASSRTGSGEQYF. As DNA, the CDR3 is TGTGCCAGCAGTCGGACAGGGAGTGGCGAGCAGTACTTC.

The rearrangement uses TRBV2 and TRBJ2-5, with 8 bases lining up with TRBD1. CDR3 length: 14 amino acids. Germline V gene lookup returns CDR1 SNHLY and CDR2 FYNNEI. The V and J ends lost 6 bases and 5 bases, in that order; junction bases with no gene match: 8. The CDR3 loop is CASSRDRSVETQYF. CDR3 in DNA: TGTGCCAGCAGCCGGGACAGGAGTGTCGAGACCCAGTACTTC.

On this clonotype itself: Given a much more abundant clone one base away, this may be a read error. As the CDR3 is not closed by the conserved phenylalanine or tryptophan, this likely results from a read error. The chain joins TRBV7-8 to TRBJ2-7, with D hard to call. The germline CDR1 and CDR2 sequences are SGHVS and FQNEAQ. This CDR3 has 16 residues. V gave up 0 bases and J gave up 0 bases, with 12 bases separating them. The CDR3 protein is CASSLAARSYSYEQYS. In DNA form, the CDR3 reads TGTGCCAGCAGCTTAGCGGCCAGGTCTTACTCCTACGAGCAGTACTCC.

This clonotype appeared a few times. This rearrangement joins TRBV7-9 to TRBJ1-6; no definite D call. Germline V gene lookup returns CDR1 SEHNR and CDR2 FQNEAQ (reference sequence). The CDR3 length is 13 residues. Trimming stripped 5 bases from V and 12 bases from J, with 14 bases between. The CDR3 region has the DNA TGTGCCAGCAGCCCGGGCTTGAGCGGACCCCTCCACTTT. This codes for CASSPGLSGPLHF.

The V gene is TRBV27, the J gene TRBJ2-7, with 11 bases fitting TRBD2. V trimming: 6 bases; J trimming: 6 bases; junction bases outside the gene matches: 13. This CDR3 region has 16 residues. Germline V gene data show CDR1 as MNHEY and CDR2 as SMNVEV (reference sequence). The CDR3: CASSPNLAGGVGEQYF. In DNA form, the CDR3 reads TGTGCCAGCAGCCCTAACTTAGCGGGAGGGGTTGGCGAGCAGTACTTC.

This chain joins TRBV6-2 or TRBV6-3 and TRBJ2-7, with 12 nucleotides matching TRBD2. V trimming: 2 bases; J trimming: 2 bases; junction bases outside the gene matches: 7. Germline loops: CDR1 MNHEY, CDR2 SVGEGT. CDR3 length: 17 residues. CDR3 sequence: CASSYLLAGGSTYEQYF. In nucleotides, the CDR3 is TGTGCCAGCAGTTACCTGCTAGCGGGGGGGAGTACCTACGAGCAGTACTTC.

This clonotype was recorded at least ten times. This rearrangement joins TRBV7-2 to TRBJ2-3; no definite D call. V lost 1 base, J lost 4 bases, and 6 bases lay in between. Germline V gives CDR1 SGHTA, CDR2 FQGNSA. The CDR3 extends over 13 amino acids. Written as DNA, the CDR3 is TGTGCCAGCAGCTTAGTCCCCCCAGATACGCAGTATTTT. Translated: CASSLVPPDTQYF.

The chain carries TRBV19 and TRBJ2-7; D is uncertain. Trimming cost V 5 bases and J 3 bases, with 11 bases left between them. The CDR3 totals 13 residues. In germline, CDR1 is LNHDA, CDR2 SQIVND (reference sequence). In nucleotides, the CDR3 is TGTGCCAGTAGTTCCGATCTAAACTACGAGCAGTACTTC. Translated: CASSSDLNYEQYF.

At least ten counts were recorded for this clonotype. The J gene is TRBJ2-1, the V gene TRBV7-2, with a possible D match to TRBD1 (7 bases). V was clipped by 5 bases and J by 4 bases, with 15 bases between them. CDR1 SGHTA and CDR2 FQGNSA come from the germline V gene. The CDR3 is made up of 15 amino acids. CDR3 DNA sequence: TGTGCCAGCAGCGCGGGACAGACCGCATACAATGAGCAGTTCTTC. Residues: CASSAGQTAYNEQFF.

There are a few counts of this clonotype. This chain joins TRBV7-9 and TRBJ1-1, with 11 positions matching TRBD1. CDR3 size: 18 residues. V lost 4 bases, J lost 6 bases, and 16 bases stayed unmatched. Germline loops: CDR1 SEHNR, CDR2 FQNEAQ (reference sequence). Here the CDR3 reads CASSSRPGQGGTVAEAFF. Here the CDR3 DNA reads TGTGCCAGCAGCTCCCGCCCGGGACAGGGGGGCACGGTGGCTGAAGCTTTCTTT.

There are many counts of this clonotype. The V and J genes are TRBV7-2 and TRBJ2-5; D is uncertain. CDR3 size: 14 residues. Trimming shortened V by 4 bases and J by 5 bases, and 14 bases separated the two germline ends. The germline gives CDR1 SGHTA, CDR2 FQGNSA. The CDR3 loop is CASSSRTVWETQYF. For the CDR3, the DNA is TGTGCCAGCAGCTCCCGGACGGTGTGGGAGACCCAGTACTTC.

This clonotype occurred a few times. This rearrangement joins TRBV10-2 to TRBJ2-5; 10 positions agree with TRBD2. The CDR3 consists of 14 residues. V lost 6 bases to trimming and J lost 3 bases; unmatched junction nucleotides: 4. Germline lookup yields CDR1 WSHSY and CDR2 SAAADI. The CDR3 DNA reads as TGCGCCAGCAGGGCTCTAGCGGGAGAAGAGACCCAGTACTTC. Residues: CASRALAGEETQYF.

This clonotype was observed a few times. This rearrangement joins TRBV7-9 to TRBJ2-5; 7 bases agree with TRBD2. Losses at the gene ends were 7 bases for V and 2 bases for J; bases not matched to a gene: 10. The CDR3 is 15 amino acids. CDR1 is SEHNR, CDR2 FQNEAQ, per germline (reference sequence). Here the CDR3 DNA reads TGTGCCAGCACCCCCCGGCAGCGGGAACAAGAGACCCAGTACTTC. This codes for CASTPRQREQETQYF.

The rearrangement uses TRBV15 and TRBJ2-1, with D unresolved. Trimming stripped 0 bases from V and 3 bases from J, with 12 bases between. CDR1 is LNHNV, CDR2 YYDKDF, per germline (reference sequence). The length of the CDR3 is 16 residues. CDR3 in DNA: TGTGCCACCAGCAGAGAGGGGTCGAACAACTACAATGAGCAGTTCTTC. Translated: CATSREGSNNYNEQFF.

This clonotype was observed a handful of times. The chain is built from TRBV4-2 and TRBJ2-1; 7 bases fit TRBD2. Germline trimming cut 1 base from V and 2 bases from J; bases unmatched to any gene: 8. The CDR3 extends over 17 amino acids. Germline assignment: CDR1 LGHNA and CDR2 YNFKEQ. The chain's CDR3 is CASSQVMLGGTYNEQFF. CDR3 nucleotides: TGTGCCAGCAGCCAAGTTATGCTGGGGGGGACCTACAATGAGCAGTTCTTC.

CDR3 in DNA: TGTGCCAGTAGTATAGTGGGACAGGGGGATTATGGCACCGGGGAGCTGTTTTTT. Its protein is CASSIVGQGDYGTGELFF. The chain is built from TRBV19 and TRBJ2-2; 11 positions agree with TRBD1. The V gene end was trimmed by 1 base and the J gene end by 4 bases; junction bases not matched to a gene: 8. CDR3 length: 18 amino acids. Germline-derived CDR1 and CDR2 are LNHDA and SQIVND (reference sequence). The full variable domain, its missing parts supplied by reference TRBV19 and TRBJ2-2, is DGGITQSPKYLFRKEGQNVTLSCEQNLNHDAMYWYRQDPGQGLRLIYYSQIVNDFQKGDIAEGYSVSREKKESFPLTVTSAQKNPTAFYLCASSIVGQGDYGTGELFFGEGSRLTVL.

The CDR3 protein is CSATDRGLYEQYF. The CDR3 DNA reads as TGCAGTGCTACGGACAGGGGGCTCTACGAGCAGTACTTC. The chain couples TRBV20-1 to TRBJ2-7; 11 nucleotides line up with TRBD1. Unmatched junction bases numbered 2, after V lost 4 bases and J lost 3 bases. The germline gives CDR1 DFQATT, CDR2 SNEGSKA (reference sequence). This CDR3 is built from 13 residues.

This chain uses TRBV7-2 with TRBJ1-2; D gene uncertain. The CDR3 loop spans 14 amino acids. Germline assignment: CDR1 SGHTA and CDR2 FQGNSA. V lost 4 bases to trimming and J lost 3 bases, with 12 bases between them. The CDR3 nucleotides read TGTGCCAGCAGCTACCGGGTCTCTGACTATGGCTACACCTTC. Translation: CASSYRVSDYGYTF.

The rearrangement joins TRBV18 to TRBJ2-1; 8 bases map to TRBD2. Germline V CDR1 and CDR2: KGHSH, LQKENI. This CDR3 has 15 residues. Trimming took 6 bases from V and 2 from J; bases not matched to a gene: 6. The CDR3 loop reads CASSPGLGPYNEQFF. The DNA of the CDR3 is TGTGCCAGCTCCCCGGGACTAGGGCCCTACAATGAGCAGTTCTTC.

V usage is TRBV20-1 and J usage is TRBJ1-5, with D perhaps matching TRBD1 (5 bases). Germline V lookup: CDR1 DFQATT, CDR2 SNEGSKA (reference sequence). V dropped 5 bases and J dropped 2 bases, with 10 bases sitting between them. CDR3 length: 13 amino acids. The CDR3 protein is CSAADSRNQPQHF. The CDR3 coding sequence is TGCAGTGCTGCCGACAGTCGCAATCAGCCCCAGCATTTT.

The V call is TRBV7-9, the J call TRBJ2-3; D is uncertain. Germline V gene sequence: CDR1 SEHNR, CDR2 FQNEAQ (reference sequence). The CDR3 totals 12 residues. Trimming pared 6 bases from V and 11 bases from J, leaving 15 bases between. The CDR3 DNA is TGTGCCAGCAGTCGGCTCCCGGGCGTGCAGTATTTT. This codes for CASSRLPGVQYF.